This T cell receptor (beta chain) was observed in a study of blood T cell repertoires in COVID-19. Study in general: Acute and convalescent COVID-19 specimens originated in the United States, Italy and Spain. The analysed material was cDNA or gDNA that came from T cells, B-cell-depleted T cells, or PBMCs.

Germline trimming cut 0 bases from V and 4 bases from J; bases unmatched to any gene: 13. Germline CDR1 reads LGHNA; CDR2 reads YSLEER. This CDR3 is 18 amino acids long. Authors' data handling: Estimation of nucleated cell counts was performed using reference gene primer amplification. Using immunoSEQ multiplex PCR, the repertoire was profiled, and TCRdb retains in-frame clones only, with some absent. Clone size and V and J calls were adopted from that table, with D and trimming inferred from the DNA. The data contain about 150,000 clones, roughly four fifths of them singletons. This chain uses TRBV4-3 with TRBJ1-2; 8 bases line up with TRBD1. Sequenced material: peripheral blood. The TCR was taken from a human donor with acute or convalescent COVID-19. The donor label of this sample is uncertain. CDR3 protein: CASSQDSGRGRIGYGYTF. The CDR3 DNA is TGCGCCAGCAGCCAAGATTCGGGCAGGGGGCGCATCGGCTATGGCTACACCTTC.